This entry lists 21 T cell receptor beta chains sequenced from one sample in a study of blood T cells in healthy people across ages (dated by TCRdb to the mid-2010s). The library was generated by 5' RACE. The data were produced on an Illumina HiSeq 2500. A second PCR of roughly 6 to 11 cycles was run with a J-beta primer mix and a sample-barcoded 5' primer. TCRdb reran the public reads through fastp at Q25 and MiXCR, keeping productive beta chains. Rows with one shared CDR3 protein collapse into an entry with the most common genes and DNA. In this sample the table shows approximately 1.5 million distinct CDR3 sequences, about 31% of which occur a single time. The ten largest clones add up to approximately 10% of the sample. The sequenced sample was blood. The source of these receptors is a woman aged 30 to 39 in good health.

This clonotype has only a few counts. CDR3 coding DNA: TGTGCCAGCGGGGTTGACAGGTACTCCTACGAGCAGTACTTC. Translating gives CASGVDRYSYEQYF. This chain uses TRBV2 with TRBJ2-7; tentatively, D is TRBD1 (6 bases). The germline V gene has CDR1 SNHLY and CDR2 FYNNEI. The CDR3 contains 14 residues. V was clipped by 8 bases and J by 0 bases, with 14 bases between them.

The sample holds many counts of this clonotype. This chain connects TRBV10-3 to TRBJ2-7; 7 bases agree with TRBD1. The CDR3 totals 13 residues. Germline V gene sequence: CDR1 ENHRY, CDR2 SYGVKD. V lost 8 bases and J lost 3; bases outside the gene matches: 7. The CDR3 DNA reads TGTGCCATCTGGGCAGGGGGTTACTACGAGCAGTACTTC. It encodes CAIWAGGYYEQYF.

The chain carries TRBV27 and TRBJ2-5, with TRBD1 identical over 12 bases. The closer fit of TRBJ2-7 to the DNA end suggests the J call may be wrong. The CDR3 is 16 amino acids. Germline values: CDR1 MNHEY, CDR2 SMNVEV (reference sequence). The CDR3: CASSKRDRGPLYEQYF. CDR3 coding DNA: TGTGCCAGCAGTAAGAGGGACAGGGGGCCACTCTACGAGCAGTACTTC.

This chain joins TRBV6-2 or TRBV6-3 and TRBJ2-4; 9 bases match TRBD2. The J call may be wrong; the DNA end is better matched by TRBJ2-7. Germline CDR1 is MNHEY and CDR2 is SVGEGT. The CDR3 covers 14 residues. The CDR3 loop is CASTDTGLAYEQYF. The CDR3 coding sequence is TGTGCCAGCACCGATACGGGACTAGCTTACGAGCAGTACTTC.

This chain uses TRBV7-3 with TRBJ2-1, with TRBD2 identical over 11 bases. Germline V gene lookup returns CDR1 SGHTA and CDR2 FQGTGA. CDR3 length: 17 residues. V shed 5 bases, J shed 3 bases, and the junction held 9 bases outside the gene matches. CDR3 coding DNA: TGTGCCAGCAGCCCACAAGGGACTAGCGGAGACTACAATGAGCAGTTCTTC. Amino acid sequence: CASSPQGTSGDYNEQFF.

The V gene is TRBV7-2, the J gene TRBJ1-4; 8 bases are a match to TRBD1. The CDR3 is 14 residues long. Trimming removed 5 bases from V and 12 bases from J; junction bases left unmatched: 11. In germline, CDR1 is SGHTA, CDR2 FQGNSA. The CDR3: CASSLRQGKGELFF. DNA of the CDR3: TGTGCCAGCAGCCTACGACAGGGGAAGGGAGAACTGTTTTTT.

A single count supports this clonotype. The chain joins TRBV5-5 to TRBJ1-1, with D hard to call. CDR3 length equals 14 residues. With 5 bases removed from V and 2 bases from J, the gap between germline ends came to 13 bases. Germline-derived CDR1 and CDR2 are SGHKS and YYEKEE (reference sequence). For the CDR3, the DNA is TGTGCCAGCAGGGTGAGGTCAGTAAACACTGAAGCTTTCTTT. Translated, it gives CASRVRSVNTEAFF.

V usage is TRBV30 and J usage is TRBJ1-1; D is uncertain. There are 13 residues in the CDR3. Germline CDR1 and CDR2: GTSNPN and SVGIG (reference sequence). Trimming cost V 3 bases and J 1 base, with 9 bases left between them. The DNA of the CDR3 is TGTGCCTGGAGAGCAGGAGGGAACACTGAAGCTTTCTTT. Translated, it gives CAWRAGGNTEAFF.

The rearrangement uses TRBV29-1 and TRBJ2-2; 9 bases map to TRBD1. The CDR3 runs 15 residues. Germline CDR1 and CDR2: SQVTM and ANQGSEA. V shed 3 bases and J 1 base; nucleotides not matched to a gene: 3. The CDR3 nucleotides read TGCAGCGTTGAGTTGGACAGGGGGAACACCGGGGAGCTGTTTTTT. Translation: CSVELDRGNTGELFF.

V and J are TRBV3-1 and TRBJ2-7; the match to TRBD2 covers 8 bases. This CDR3 is built from 17 residues. V was pared by 0 bases and J by 5 bases, with 12 bases of the junction left unmatched. Germline CDR1 and CDR2: LGHDT and YNNKEL (reference sequence). This CDR3 reads CASSQDGPAGVFNEQYF. CDR3 DNA sequence: TGTGCCAGCAGCCAAGATGGCCCAGCGGGGGTTTTCAACGAGCAGTACTTC.

This clonotype came up a few times. The chain is built from TRBV4-1 and TRBJ2-1, with TRBD2 matching 12 bases. After removal of 1 base from V and 5 bases from J, the junction contained 6 bases not matched to a gene. The CDR3 totals 17 residues. Germline-derived CDR1 and CDR2 are MGHRA and YSYEKL. The CDR3 sequence: CASSQGLAGGYDNEQFF. DNA of the CDR3: TGCGCCAGCAGCCAAGGGCTAGCGGGAGGGTATGACAATGAGCAGTTCTTC.

The CDR3 DNA reads as TGTGCCAGCAGAGAGAGTAGCGGGATATTCCAAGAGACCCAGTACTTC. This encodes CASRESSGIFQETQYF. The chain links TRBV28 to TRBJ2-5; 8 bases align to TRBD2. Germline CDR1 MDHEN, CDR2 SYDVKM. V was clipped by 6 bases and J by 1 base; unmatched bases: 10. This CDR3 spans 16 amino acids.

This chain joins TRBV7-9 and TRBJ2-7, with D maybe TRBD1 (6 bases). V was shortened by 5 bases and J by 4 bases, with 12 bases between the two germline ends. Germline lookup yields CDR1 SEHNR and CDR2 FQNEAQ (reference sequence). The CDR3 contains 13 residues. The CDR3 sequence: CASSRAQGYEQYF. CDR3 DNA sequence: TGTGCCAGCAGCAGAGCACAGGGTTACGAGCAGTACTTC.

This rearrangement joins TRBV12-3 or TRBV12-4 to TRBJ1-2, with D tentatively TRBD1 (5 bases). The CDR3 has 14 residues. V was shortened by 5 bases and J by 3 bases, with 13 bases between the two germline ends. CDR3 in DNA: TGTGCCAGCAGTAAAAGGAGGGGCGACTATGGCTACACCTTC. It yields the protein CASSKRRGDYGYTF.

In its sample, this clonotype was seen many times. The chain couples TRBV12-3 or TRBV12-4 to TRBJ2-7; 7 positions match TRBD1. CDR3 length equals 15 residues. J gave up 5 bases and V 4 bases, and 11 bases lay outside the gene matches. The CDR3 loop reads CASSYSQGLFHEQYF. In nucleotides, the CDR3 is TGTGCCAGCAGTTACTCACAGGGGTTGTTCCACGAGCAGTACTTC.

Only a few counts were recorded for this clonotype. The V call is TRBV6-1, the J call TRBJ2-3; the match to TRBD2 covers 8 bases. The CDR3 extends over 16 amino acids. Germline loops: CDR1 MNHNS, CDR2 SASEGT. Trimming cost V 5 bases and J 4 bases; bases outside gene matches: 11. In DNA form, the CDR3 reads TGTGCCAGCAGTATCGGTTTAGGCGGGGGGTCAGATACGCAGTATTTT. Protein: CASSIGLGGGSDTQYF.

The chain couples TRBV20-1 to TRBJ2-1, with D unclear. The germline V gene encodes CDR1 DFQATT and CDR2 SNEGSKA (reference sequence). The germline V and J ends were trimmed by 1 base and 7 bases, with 23 bases remaining between them. The CDR3 consists of 17 residues. Here the CDR3 DNA reads TGCAGTGCTAGAGGTCGGACGGAATCCTTGCTTGGGAATGAGCAGTTCTTC. It translates to CSARGRTESLLGNEQFF.

This clonotype has just a few counts. The J gene is TRBJ2-5, the V gene TRBV11-2; a possible D gene is TRBD2 (5 bases). Trimming cost V 5 bases and J 3 bases, with 22 bases left between them. CDR1 SGHAT and CDR2 FQNNGV come from the germline V gene. CDR3 length: 17 residues. In nucleotides, the CDR3 is TGTGCCAGCAGCCTCAGTGTAAGACTACCTTCCAAAGAGACCCAGTACTTC. Its protein product is CASSLSVRLPSKETQYF.

The chain has TRBV11-1 and TRBJ2-5, with 7 bases lining up with TRBD2. This CDR3 contains 17 residues. From germline, CDR1 is SGHAT and CDR2 FQDESV (reference sequence). J gave up 0 bases and V 2 bases, and 9 bases lay outside the gene matches. The CDR3 is CASSLLLGGSHQETQYF. The CDR3 nucleotides are TGTGCCAGCAGCTTATTGCTGGGAGGGAGCCACCAAGAGACCCAGTACTTC.

This clonotype was counted many times. Here the CDR3 reads CSVQRGQGSEQYF. In DNA form, the CDR3 reads TGCAGCGTACAACGGGGACAGGGATCCGAGCAGTACTTC. The chain recombines TRBV29-1 with TRBJ2-7; 9 bases agree with TRBD1. After removal of 6 bases from V and 6 bases from J, the junction contained 9 bases not matched to a gene. In germline, CDR1 is SQVTM, CDR2 ANQGSEA. The CDR3 runs 13 residues.

As regards this clonotype: The junction differs from germline at one of its ends, possibly a read error. The gene calls are TRBV9 and TRBJ2-2; D is perhaps TRBD2 (5 bases). The CDR3 loop spans 13 amino acids. CDR1 is SGDLS and CDR2 is YYNGEE in the germline V gene. The CDR3 spells CASSKHHTGERFF. In DNA, the CDR3 is TGTGCCAGCAGCAAGCACCACACCGGGGAGCGGTTTTTT.